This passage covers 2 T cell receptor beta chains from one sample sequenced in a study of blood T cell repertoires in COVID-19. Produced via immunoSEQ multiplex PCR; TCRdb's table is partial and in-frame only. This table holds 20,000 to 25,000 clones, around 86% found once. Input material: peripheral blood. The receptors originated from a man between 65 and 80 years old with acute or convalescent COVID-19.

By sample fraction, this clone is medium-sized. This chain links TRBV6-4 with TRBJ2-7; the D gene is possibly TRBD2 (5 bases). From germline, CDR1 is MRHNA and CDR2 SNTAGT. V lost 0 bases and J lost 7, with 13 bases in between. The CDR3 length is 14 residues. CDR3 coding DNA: TGTGCCAGCAGTGACTCAATAGCGTCGGAGGAGCAGTACTTC. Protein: CASSDSIASEEQYF.

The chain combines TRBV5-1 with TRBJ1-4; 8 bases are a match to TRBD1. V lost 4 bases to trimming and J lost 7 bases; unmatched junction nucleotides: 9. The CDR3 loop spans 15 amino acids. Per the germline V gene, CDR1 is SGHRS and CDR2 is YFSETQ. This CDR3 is CASSDPGQVAEKLFF. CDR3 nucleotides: TGCGCCAGCAGCGATCCGGGACAGGTGGCTGAAAAACTGTTTTTT.